This record concerns one T cell receptor beta chain sequence. The target antigen is unknown. MiXCR was run by TCRdb on the reads, yielding one entry per CDR3 protein. The table records approximately 500,000 distinct CDR3 sequences, approximately 25% of them present only once. These data originate in a study of T cell repertoires in cytomegalovirus infection. Study context: Matching HLA type, along with CMV infection, was indicated by public TCR beta signatures.

General study points: Dominant in the ex vivo response were TCR beta clonotypes restricted by HLA-C and specific for CMV. CMV carriers having the relevant HLA were flagged by cumulative public TCR beta family frequency.

Deletions cut 1 base from V and 1 base from J, with 13 bases between. Germline assignment: CDR1 MGHDK and CDR2 SYGVNS. CDR3 length equals 16 residues. This chain connects TRBV25-1 to TRBJ1-1; D call uncertain. This TCR derives from a human donor in good health (CMV status not recorded). Some clones in this sample may be carry-over from other donors' samples. The sample was PBMCs. The CDR3 reads CASSESAPMWNTEAFF. The CDR3 bases are TGTGCCAGCAGTGAATCGGCACCTATGTGGAACACTGAAGCTTTCTTT.